This is a list of T cell receptor beta chains from one sample in a study of blood T cell repertoires in COVID-19. TCRdb's copy holds only in-frame clones and misses some; the assay was immunoSEQ multiplex PCR. The data contain under 70,000 clones, about 82% of them singletons. Sequenced input: peripheral blood. The receptors originated from a human donor in a cohort sampled during active COVID-19. Each CDR3 is given with its conserved first and last residue. A D gene is named only where the DNA matches it firmly. Some rows have no size entry. The others give once, few or many, or a class for an expanded clone.

CDR3nt	CDR3aa	v_gene	j_gene	d_gene	abundance
TGTGCCAGCAGCTTGTCCGGGATCTATAATTCACCCCTCCACTTT	CASSLSGIYNSPLHF	TRBV5-4	TRBJ1-6	.	few
TGCGCCAGCAGCTACACGGGACAGGGGGGCTATGGGGAGCTGTTTTTT	CASSYTGQGGYGELFF	TRBV5-1	TRBJ2-2	TRBD1	.
TGTGCCAGCAGACAGGACCTCTACGAGCAGTACTTC	CASRQDLYEQYF	TRBV27	TRBJ2-7	.	.
TGTGCCAGCAGTGCGGGACAGGGCGGGGAGCTGTTTTTT	CASSAGQGGELFF	TRBV2	TRBJ2-2	TRBD1	.
TGCGCCAGCAGCTTGAATGGTCAGGGGGCCAATGAAAAACTGTTTTTT	CASSLNGQGANEKLFF	TRBV5-1	TRBJ1-4	TRBD1	.
TGTGCCAGCAGCCTAGCAACAGGGCCACAAGAGACCCAGTACTTC	CASSLATGPQETQYF	TRBV7-2	TRBJ2-5	.	.
TGTGCCAGCAGTTCCCCGGCGGTCCCGCAGTACTTC	CASSSPAVPQYF	TRBV28	TRBJ2-7	.	.
TGTGCCAGCAGACCGACTAGCTACAATGAGCAGTTCTTC	CASRPTSYNEQFF	TRBV27	TRBJ2-1	.	.
TGTGCCAGCTCACCCTGGCAGGGCGACGAGCAGTACTTC	CASSPWQGDEQYF	TRBV18	TRBJ2-7	.	.
TGTGCCAGCAGCCAAGGAGTAGCGGGATTGATCGAGCAGTACTTC	CASSQGVAGLIEQYF	TRBV3-1/TRBV3-2	TRBJ2-7	TRBD2	few
TGTGCCAGCAGCTTACAAGGAGGGCCTATGGGAGGCTACACCTTC	CASSLQGGPMGGYTF	TRBV7-2	TRBJ1-2	.	.
TGCGCCAGCAGCCAAGGACTAGCGGGGGGATCATGGCCAGATACGCAGTATTTT	CASSQGLAGGSWPDTQYF	TRBV4-3	TRBJ2-3	TRBD2	.
TGTGCCAGTAAGGTGGGACAGGGTACGACCGGGGAGCTGTTTTTT	CASKVGQGTTGELFF	TRBV19	TRBJ2-2	TRBD1	.
TGTGCCAGCGCCGGGGACAGGGCTTCCTACGAGCAGTACTTC	CASAGDRASYEQYF	TRBV5-6	TRBJ2-7	TRBD1	.
TGTGCCAGCAGCCAAGTCGGAGGGTGGAAGGCTTTCTTT	CASSQVGGWKAFF	TRBV3-1/TRBV3-2	TRBJ1-1	.	.